This T cell receptor (beta chain) was retrieved from a study of cytomegalovirus exposure and HLA in healthy donors. This clone is a singleton in its sample. V shed 6 bases and J shed 8 bases, with 10 bases lying between them. The germline V gene has CDR1 MNHEY and CDR2 SVGAGI. This CDR3 spans 12 amino acids. Primers for the PCR totalled 60 Vbeta and 13 Jbeta. Using immunoSEQ multiplex PCR, the repertoire was profiled, and TCRdb retains in-frame clones only, with some absent. Of 120,000 to 150,000 clones in the sample, roughly 79% were seen once. V and J are TRBV6-5 and TRBJ1-4; no clear D. Sequencing was performed on PBMCs. The clonotype comes from a woman aged 40 to 50 in good health and CMV-seropositive. CDR3 loop: CASSPGGEKLFF. CDR3 nucleotide sequence: TGTGCCAGCAGCCCGGGTGGGGAAAAACTGTTTTTT.